Presented here are 5 T cell receptor beta chains from one specimen sequenced in a study of regulatory T cells in long-lasting Graves disease (dated by TCRdb to the early 2020s). Library preparation was by multiplex PCR. The reads were generated on an Illumina HiSeq 4000. TCR beta libraries were built with iRepertoire HTBI primers and Arm-PCR amplification of CDR3 regions. Clones were called with MiXCR by TCRdb after fastp trimmed the public reads at Q25, and only in-frame beta chains were retained. Identical CDR3 protein sequences are pooled into one entry, listed with their most common genes and DNA. The sample table lists roughly 510,000 distinct CDR3 sequences, 15% to 20% of them with a count of one. The leading ten clones occupy about 12% of the sample. The time point label on this specimen signifies: newly diagnosed GD, antithyroid drugs for less than 3 months. RNA was extracted from PBMCs in TRIzol for both TCR sequencing and RNA sequencing.

These same records also appear under a second study, on T cells in Graves' hyperthyroidism and ophthalmopathy.

The sample here was peripheral blood mononuclear cells (PBMCs), taken at new diagnosis, from a patient treated with antithyroid drugs. These receptors came from a man between 18 and 29 years old with Graves disease. Donor details come from another sample of the same person, matched by shared clones.

This clonotype appeared a few times. The J gene is TRBJ1-2, the V gene TRBV29-1; TRBD1 is a possible D gene (5 bases). Trimming pared 7 bases from V and 0 bases from J, leaving 9 bases between. The CDR3 has 12 amino acids. The V gene's germline CDR1 is SQVTM and CDR2 ANQGSEA. In nucleotides, the CDR3 is TGCAGCGCAACAGGCCCTAACTATGGCTACACCTTC. Translation: CSATGPNYGYTF.

This clonotype has ten or more counts. This chain connects TRBV11-2 to TRBJ2-7; 11 bases match TRBD2. Germline CDR1 SGHAT, CDR2 FQNNGV. V lost 4 bases, J lost 2 bases, and 4 bases stayed unmatched. The CDR3 loop spans 15 amino acids. The CDR3, as DNA: TGTGCCAGCAGCTCAGGGACTAGCGGAGCCTACGAGCAGTACTTC. It yields the protein CASSSGTSGAYEQYF.

This clonotype showed up many times. The chain employs TRBV15 and TRBJ2-7, with D unresolved. Trimming left V 0 bases short and J 3 bases short, with 6 bases between. Germline CDR1 and CDR2: LNHNV and YYDKDF (reference sequence). The length of the CDR3 is 13 residues. This chain's CDR3 is CATSRDERYEQYF. CDR3 bases: TGTGCCACCAGCAGAGATGAGCGCTACGAGCAGTACTTC.

The chain has TRBV12-3 or TRBV12-4 and TRBJ1-2; D not certain. The CDR3 is made up of 12 amino acids. Trimming took off 1 base at V and 4 bases at J, with 4 bases between the two ends. CDR3 residues: CASSLGLYGYTF. Written as DNA, the CDR3 is TGTGCCAGCAGTTTAGGGCTCTATGGCTACACCTTC.

This clonotype was seen many times. The V gene is TRBV12-3 or TRBV12-4, the J gene TRBJ2-2; TRBD2 might be the D (6 bases). The CDR3 covers 16 residues. Deletions cut 3 bases from V and 4 bases from J, with 15 bases between. CDR3 DNA: TGTGCCAGCAGTTTCGGAGGGGCGCGGGGCACCGGGGAGCTGTTTTTT. Amino acids: CASSFGGARGTGELFF.